Presented here are 9 T cell receptor beta chains from one specimen sequenced in a study of T-cell memory formation after mild COVID-19. In TCRdb, the 5' RACE reads were re-called with MiXCR into one record per CDR3 protein. This sample yields a few hundred thousand distinct CDR3 sequences, of which approximately 15% are seen a single time; around a fifth belongs to the top ten. The sample was PBMCs or a T cell subset sorted from them (not recorded which). The receptors were gathered from a man between 18 and 35 years old who had mild COVID-19 (a few samples of this study predate the infection). Cell type and time point are not known.

This clonotype showed up just a few times. CDR3 nucleotide sequence: TGTGCCAGCAGTTACGCCATCCCGTCCCCAAGGGTTTATGGCTACACCTTC. It encodes CASSYAIPSPRVYGYTF. V is TRBV6-6 and J is TRBJ1-2, with D unresolved. The V end was cut by 2 bases, the J end by 5 bases, with 21 bases between. The CDR3 extends over 17 amino acids. Germline V gene data show CDR1 as MNHNY and CDR2 as SVGAGI (reference sequence).

The J gene is TRBJ2-1, the V gene TRBV27, with 9 bases lining up with TRBD2. V dropped 2 bases and J dropped 2; count of bases not matched to a gene: 4. The CDR3 runs to 16 residues. CDR1 is MNHEY and CDR2 is SMNVEV in the germline V gene (reference sequence). The CDR3 loop is CASSLRRGGAYNEQFF. CDR3 coding DNA: TGTGCCAGCAGTTTAAGGCGGGGGGGGGCCTACAATGAGCAGTTCTTC.

This clonotype came up a few times. J is TRBJ2-5 and V is TRBV10-3; D gene ambiguous. The CDR3 contains 13 residues. Per germline, CDR1 ENHRY and CDR2 SYGVKD. V shed 10 bases and J shed 2 bases, with 14 bases lying between them. The CDR3 spells CATCPQAQETQYF. CDR3 nucleotides: TGTGCCACCTGCCCCCAGGCGCAAGAGACCCAGTACTTC.

This clonotype occurred many times. The CDR3 nucleotides read TGCAGTGCTAGTAACTATGTCGACGGGGAGCTGTTTTTT. Amino acid sequence: CSASNYVDGELFF. V gene TRBV20-1 combines with J gene TRBJ2-2, with unresolved D. CDR1 is DFQATT, CDR2 SNEGSKA, per germline (reference sequence). CDR3 length: 13 amino acids. The V end lost 3 bases, the J end lost 7 bases, and 12 bases lay between the germline ends.

This chain uses TRBV27 with TRBJ2-7, with D maybe TRBD2 (5 bases). Trimming took 9 bases from V and 0 from J, leaving 15 bases between them. Germline V gene lookup returns CDR1 MNHEY and CDR2 SMNVEV (reference sequence). There are 14 residues in the CDR3. CDR3 in amino acids: CASGRTGSSYEQYV. Here the CDR3 DNA reads TGTGCCAGTGGACGGACTGGCAGCTCCTACGAGCAGTACGTC.

The rearrangement links TRBV3-1 to TRBJ1-2; maybe TRBD1 (5 bases). This CDR3 is 14 amino acids long. The germline V gene has CDR1 LGHDT and CDR2 YNNKEL (reference sequence). The V end lost 1 base, the J end lost 6 bases, and 12 bases lay between the germline ends. CDR3 nucleotide sequence: TGTGCCAGCAGCCAAGTCAGCAGGGTTAATGGCTACACCTTC. Translation: CASSQVSRVNGYTF.

This clonotype was recorded a few times. The chain employs TRBV20-1 and TRBJ1-1; 7 nucleotides agree with TRBD1. The V gene end was trimmed by 3 bases and the J gene end by 7 bases; junction bases not matched to a gene: 5. From germline, CDR1 is DFQATT and CDR2 SNEGSKA (reference sequence). CDR3 length: 12 residues. CDR3 sequence reads: CSARGQIDEAFF. In DNA form, the CDR3 reads TGCAGTGCTAGGGGACAGATCGATGAAGCTTTCTTT.

This clonotype was observed many times. This sequence joins TRBV5-1 and TRBJ2-5; D unclear. The CDR3 consists of 15 residues. Germline CDR1 SGHRS, CDR2 YFSETQ. V was shortened by 6 bases and J by 5 bases, with 20 bases between the two germline ends. The CDR3 nucleotides are TGCGCCAGCAACCCTTTTCGGGCCCCTTCTGAGACCCAGTACTTC. Residues: CASNPFRAPSETQYF.

The V gene is TRBV4-2, the J gene TRBJ1-1; D gene uncertain. Germline CDR1 LGHNA, CDR2 YNFKEQ. With 0 bases removed from V and 5 bases from J, the gap between germline ends came to 10 bases. The CDR3 runs 14 residues. The chain's CDR3 is CASSQDTVGTEAFF. The CDR3 DNA reads as TGTGCCAGCAGCCAAGATACCGTAGGGACTGAAGCTTTCTTT.